These T cell receptor beta chains were read from a single sample in a study of T-cell reconstitution after alpha-beta-depleted transplantation in children. Each CDR3 protein is one row after TCRdb ran MiXCR on the PCR reads. This repertoire shows tens of thousands of distinct CDR3 sequences, around 6.3% found once; its top ten account for approximately 7%. This specimen was PBMCs, mostly from graft donor cells, taken 180 days after TCRalphabeta/CD19-depleted stem cell transplant. The receptors derive from a male patient younger than 18 who had a stem cell transplant for acute myeloid leukemia, so the T cells may come from the graft donor. Each CDR3 is given with its conserved first and last residue. The D gene is left open where the match is weak. Size is stated for part of the rows, as once, few or many counts, or as a class when the clone is expanded.

clone_size	v_call	d_call	j_call	cdr3_aa	cdr3_nt
many	TRBV27	NA	TRBJ2-1	CASRRDSYNEQFF	TGTGCCAGCAGGCGGGACTCCTACAATGAGCAGTTCTTC
many	TRBV20-1	NA	TRBJ1-5	CSAAHREVQPQHF	TGCAGTGCCGCACACAGGGAGGTTCAGCCCCAGCATTTT
many	TRBV7-3	TRBD2	TRBJ2-5	CSSSPTSGREETQYF	TGTTCCAGCAGCCCGACTAGCGGGAGGGAAGAGACCCAGTACTTC
NA	TRBV9	NA	TRBJ1-6	CASSSTYSPLHF	TGTGCCAGCAGCTCGACATATTCACCCCTCCACTTT
many	TRBV28	TRBD2	TRBJ2-7	CASSEIRAGGYYEQYF	TGTGCCAGCAGCGAAATCCGGGCGGGAGGCTACTACGAGCAGTACTTC
many	TRBV7-2	NA	TRBJ2-7	CASSLNRIYEQYF	TGTGCCAGCAGCCTAAATCGCATCTACGAGCAGTACTTC
many	TRBV12-3/TRBV12-4	NA	TRBJ2-2	CASSLLGDTGELFF	TGTGCCAGCAGTTTACTAGGGGACACCGGGGAGCTGTTTTTT
many	TRBV28	NA	TRBJ2-5	CASTWPNGQETQYF	TGTGCCAGCACTTGGCCAAATGGCCAAGAGACCCAGTACTTC
few	TRBV7-3	NA	TRBJ2-5	CASSLLGTFQETQYF	TGTGCCAGCAGCCTCCTTGGGACCTTCCAAGAGACCCAGTACTTC
many	TRBV6-5	NA	TRBJ2-1	CASRPTGLSYNEQFF	TGTGCCAGCAGACCTACTGGACTATCATACAATGAGCAGTTCTTC
many	TRBV28	NA	TRBJ1-3	CASTKTTGGNTIYF	TGTGCCAGCACGAAAACTACGGGGGGAAACACCATATATTTT
many	TRBV6-2/TRBV6-3	TRBD1	TRBJ1-5	CASSPQGRNNQPQHF	TGTGCCAGCAGTCCACAGGGGAGGAACAATCAGCCCCAGCATTTT
many	TRBV7-8	NA	TRBJ1-1	CASSLGNRLKNTEAFF	TGTGCCAGCAGCTTAGGTAACAGACTTAAGAACACTGAAGCTTTCTTT
many	TRBV3-1	TRBD1	TRBJ1-6	CASSRQGLAPLHF	TGTGCCAGCAGTCGACAGGGGCTCGCACCCCTCCACTTT
many	TRBV30	TRBD2	TRBJ2-7	CAWTGGGSYEQYF	TGTGCCTGGACGGGCGGGGGGTCCTACGAGCAGTACTTC
many	TRBV20-1	TRBD2	TRBJ2-1	CSARLEGLKTYNEQFF	TGCAGTGCTAGGCTGGAGGGACTAAAAACCTACAATGAGCAGTTCTTC
many	TRBV29-1	NA	TRBJ2-3	CSVYAPRERLDTQYF	TGCAGCGTTTATGCCCCCCGGGAAAGGTTAGATACGCAGTATTTT
many	TRBV10-3	NA	TRBJ1-1	CAISGRTVGNTEAFF	TGTGCCATCAGTGGCCGGACAGTAGGGAACACTGAAGCTTTCTTT
few	TRBV6-5	NA	TRBJ2-7	CASSYSEKGPYEQYF	TGTGCCAGCAGTTACTCGGAGAAGGGACCCTACGAGCAGTACTTC
many	TRBV30	NA	TRBJ1-5	CAWSVGNQPQHF	TGTGCCTGGAGTGTGGGCAATCAGCCCCAGCATTTT
many	TRBV9	NA	TRBJ1-1	CASSVAGGGHTEAFF	TGTGCCAGCAGCGTAGCGGGCGGGGGGCACACTGAAGCTTTCTTT
many	TRBV28	TRBD2	TRBJ2-1	CASSPGVAGGYNEQFF	TGTGCCAGCAGTCCCGGGGTAGCGGGAGGTTACAATGAGCAGTTCTTC
medium-sized	TRBV20-1	NA	TRBJ1-2	CSASSPTNYGYTF	TGCAGTGCTAGTTCCCCAACTAACTATGGCTACACCTTC
once	TRBV4-3	TRBD1	TRBJ2-2	CASSGTVYTGELFF	TGCGCCAGCAGTGGGACAGTTTACACCGGGGAGCTGTTTTTT
few	TRBV7-9	TRBD1	TRBJ1-4	CASSPGGGFVEKLFF	TGTGCCAGCAGCCCAGGGGGGGGGTTCGTCGAAAAACTGTTTTTT
many	TRBV30	TRBD1	TRBJ1-2	CAWSPGQGKSGYTF	TGTGCCTGGAGTCCGGGACAGGGAAAAAGTGGCTACACCTTC
many	TRBV28	NA	TRBJ2-3	CASSSYPQPGSTDTQYF	TGTGCCAGCAGTTCTTACCCCCAGCCTGGTAGCACAGATACGCAGTATTTT
many	TRBV9	NA	TRBJ2-3	CASSVETRGPDTQYF	TGTGCCAGCAGCGTAGAAACTAGAGGCCCAGATACGCAGTATTTT
many	TRBV11-2	TRBD1	TRBJ2-5	CASSTQGLETQYF	TGTGCCAGCAGCACACAGGGGTTGGAGACCCAGTACTTC